Listed here are 24 T cell receptor beta chains from one sample, sequenced in a study of blood T cell repertoires in COVID-19. Sequencing used immunoSEQ multiplex PCR; TCRdb keeps in-frame clones, though not all of them. The profile shows 150,000 to 180,000 clones, about 85% of them singletons. The material sequenced was peripheral blood. The receptor set was obtained from a man aged 55 to 69 with COVID-19, enrolled during active disease.

CDR3 region: CASSPNFRDRGPWRNTIYF. CDR3 nucleotide sequence: TGTGCCAGCAGTCCGAACTTCCGGGACAGGGGCCCCTGGAGAAACACCATATATTTT. This rearrangement joins TRBV28 to TRBJ1-3; 10 positions agree with TRBD1. J was trimmed by 5 bases and V by 5 bases; bases with no gene match: 18. Germline V gene data show CDR1 as MDHEN and CDR2 as SYDVKM. The CDR3 is made up of 19 amino acids.

The rearrangement uses TRBV19 and TRBJ1-3, with TRBD1 identical over 9 bases. CDR1 LNHDA and CDR2 SQIVND come from the germline V gene (reference sequence). This CDR3 spans 16 amino acids. Unmatched junction bases numbered 8, after V lost 8 bases and J lost 0 bases. CDR3: CASHGQGQLSGNTIYF. The CDR3, as DNA: TGTGCCAGTCATGGACAGGGGCAGCTCTCTGGAAACACCATATATTTT.

This chain joins TRBV19 and TRBJ1-4; no clear D. There are 14 residues in the CDR3. The V gene lost 5 bases and the J gene lost 11 bases, with 18 bases spanning the gap. Germline CDR1 and CDR2: LNHDA and SQIVND (reference sequence). CDR3 nucleotides: TGTGCCAGTAGTGCGTGGTGGGTAGCGGGGAAACTGTTTTTT. Translation gives CASSAWWVAGKLFF. The variable domain in full, completed from reference TRBV19 and TRBJ1-4, reads DGGITQSPKYLFRKEGQNVTLSCEQNLNHDAMYWYRQDPGQGLRLIYYSQIVNDFQKGDIAEGYSVSREKKESFPLTVTSAQKNPTAFYLCASSAWWVAGKLFFGSGTQLSVL.

Concerning this clone itself: At one end the junction does not follow the germline gene, possibly because of a read error. The chain joins TRBV7-9 to TRBJ1-4; TRBD1 matches 7 bases. The germline CDR1 and CDR2 sequences are SEHNR and FQNEAQ (reference sequence). The CDR3 sequence is 13 residues long. CDR3 residues: CTSSRQGYEKLFF. CDR3 bases: TGTACCAGCAGTCGACAGGGCTATGAAAAACTGTTTTTT.

The chain combines TRBV7-2 with TRBJ1-6; D possibly corresponds to TRBD1 (5 bases). The germline CDR1 and CDR2 sequences are SGHTA and FQGNSA. V gave up 1 base and J gave up 10 bases, with 8 bases separating them. There are 13 residues in the CDR3. The DNA of the CDR3 is TGTGCCAGCAGCTTAGAAAGGGGATCACCCCTCCACTTT. Encoded protein: CASSLERGSPLHF.

This clone appeared once. The rearrangement joins TRBV4-2 to TRBJ2-1; D is ambiguous. The germline gives CDR1 LGHNA, CDR2 YNFKEQ. Trimming removed 0 bases at V and 6 bases at J, with 6 bases between. The CDR3 extends over 13 amino acids. This CDR3 is CASSQDWSNEQFF. DNA for the CDR3: TGTGCCAGCAGCCAAGATTGGAGCAATGAGCAGTTCTTC.

This clone came up a few times. J is TRBJ1-2 and V is TRBV18, with D unclear. The germline CDR1 and CDR2 sequences are KGHSH and LQKENI. CDR3 length: 13 residues. V was cut by 3 bases and J by 4 bases, with 9 bases left in between. CDR3 DNA sequence: TGTGCCAGCTCACCCTCGCCTATCTATGGCTACACCTTC. Its translation: CASSPSPIYGYTF.

This rearrangement joins TRBV10-1 to TRBJ2-3; 13 bases map to TRBD2. In germline, CDR1 is WNHNN, CDR2 SYGVQD (reference sequence). This CDR3 is built from 18 residues. With 4 bases clipped from V and 6 bases from J, the junction kept 13 bases outside the gene matches. Here the CDR3 reads CASSAGTSGVALSDTQYF. The DNA for the CDR3 is TGCGCCAGCAGTGCAGGGACTAGCGGGGTCGCTCTGTCGGATACGCAGTATTTT.

The rearrangement links TRBV2 to TRBJ2-3; D unresolved. The germline V gene encodes CDR1 SNHLY and CDR2 FYNNEI. The CDR3 has 12 amino acids. V dropped 5 bases and J dropped 2 bases, with 5 bases sitting between them. Here the CDR3 reads CASSSTTDTQYF. The CDR3 nucleotides are TGTGCCAGCAGTTCTACCACAGATACGCAGTATTTT.

The J gene is TRBJ1-1, the V gene TRBV30, with TRBD1 as a possible D gene (5 bases). Germline V CDR1 and CDR2: GTSNPN, SVGIG (reference sequence). CDR3 length: 18 residues. Trimming removed 4 bases from V and 10 bases from J, with 34 bases in between. The CDR3 region has the DNA TGTGCCTGGATCCCCCAGGTCGGGGGGGGTAGAGTAAGAGCAGGAGCTTTCTTT. Amino acid sequence: CAWIPQVGGGRVRAGAFF. Full variable domain (outside the CDR3, taken from reference TRBV30 and TRBJ1-1): SQTIHQWPATLVQPVGSPLSLECTVEGTSNPNLYWYRQAAGRGLQLLFYSVGIGQISSEVPQNLSASRPQDRQFILSSKKLLLSDSGFYLCAWIPQVGGGRVRAGAFFGQGTRLTVV.

Of note for this clone: The sample carries other DNA sequences with the same CDR3. The chain has TRBV19 and TRBJ1-2; 7 bases fit TRBD1. The germline CDR1 and CDR2 sequences are LNHDA and SQIVND (reference sequence). The CDR3 totals 15 residues. With V trimmed by 5 bases and J by 4 bases, 10 bases remained unmatched. The CDR3: CASSPSGTATYGYTF. DNA of the CDR3: TGTGCCAGTAGTCCCTCCGGGACAGCGACCTATGGCTACACCTTC.

The V call is TRBV4-2, the J call TRBJ1-5; 8 bases agree with TRBD1. CDR1 LGHNA and CDR2 YNFKEQ come from the germline V gene. V shed 4 bases, J shed 2 bases, and the junction held 4 bases outside the gene matches. This CDR3 has 15 amino acids. CDR3: CASSPETGGNQPQHF. The CDR3 region has the DNA TGTGCCAGCAGCCCAGAGACAGGGGGCAATCAGCCCCAGCATTTT.

The chain combines TRBV4-1 with TRBJ1-1, with a possible D match to TRBD1 (5 bases). The V end lost 4 bases, the J end lost 10 bases, and 25 bases lay between the germline ends. Germline V gene lookup returns CDR1 MGHRA and CDR2 YSYEKL. CDR3 length: 16 amino acids. The CDR3 DNA reads TGCGCCAGCAGCCTTTTTGCGGGGTCTCCGGGGCAGGGAGCTTTCTTT. It codes for CASSLFAGSPGQGAFF.

This clone was seen just once. The chain links TRBV19 to TRBJ1-2; 7 bases agree with TRBD1. Trimming took 2 bases from V and 7 from J; bases not matched to a gene: 13. Germline CDR1 LNHDA, CDR2 SQIVND (reference sequence). This CDR3 contains 16 residues. The CDR3: CASSITPGQPTGGYTF. The CDR3 DNA follows: TGTGCCAGTAGTATAACCCCGGGACAGCCTACGGGTGGCTACACCTTC.

The chain links TRBV9 to TRBJ1-1, with a weak D call TRBD1 (5 bases). The CDR3 sequence is 15 residues long. The V end lost 3 bases, the J end lost 4 bases, and 16 bases lay between the germline ends. CDR1 SGDLS and CDR2 YYNGEE come from the germline V gene. The CDR3 DNA follows: TGTGCCAGCAGCGGGCCCCTAGGGAGGGGCACTGAAGCTTTCTTT. Protein: CASSGPLGRGTEAFF.

The genes are TRBV5-5 and TRBJ1-6; D call uncertain. V was trimmed by 0 bases and J by 7 bases, leaving 11 bases between them. Germline loops: CDR1 SGHKS, CDR2 YYEKEE (reference sequence). The CDR3 runs 15 residues. The CDR3 is CASSLAGQENSPLHF. CDR3 in DNA: TGTGCCAGCAGCTTGGCTGGTCAGGAAAATTCACCCCTCCACTTT.

In its sample, this clone was seen a few times. This chain links TRBV14 with TRBJ2-2, with a tentative D call TRBD1 (5 bases). Germline V gene lookup returns CDR1 SGHDN and CDR2 FVKESK. With 6 bases removed from V and 7 bases from J, the gap between germline ends came to 12 bases. This CDR3 comprises 13 residues. The CDR3 loop reads CASRLQDYGELFF. The CDR3 region has the DNA TGTGCCAGCAGGCTACAGGATTACGGGGAGCTGTTTTTT.

The rearrangement joins TRBV11-2 to TRBJ2-1; D is undetermined. The CDR3 covers 13 residues. Trimming pared 1 base from V and 4 bases from J, leaving 5 bases between. CDR1 is SGHAT and CDR2 is FQNNGV in the germline V gene. The CDR3 reads CASSLGQYNEQFF. In DNA form, the CDR3 reads TGTGCCAGCAGCTTAGGGCAGTACAATGAGCAGTTCTTC. The full variable domain, rest sourced from reference TRBV11-2 and TRBJ2-1, is EAGVAQSPRYKIIEKRQSVAFWCNPISGHATLYWYQQILGQGPKLLIQFQNNGVVDDSQLPKDRFSAERLKGVDSTLKIQPAKLEDSAVYLCASSLGQYNEQFFGPGTRLTVL.

The chain couples TRBV19 to TRBJ1-5; 10 nucleotides line up with TRBD1. Trimming at V came to 5 bases and at J to 7 bases, leaving 8 bases not matched to a gene. CDR3 length equals 15 residues. The germline V gene encodes CDR1 LNHDA and CDR2 SQIVND (reference sequence). This CDR3 reads CASSSLGTGVQPQHF. The CDR3, as DNA: TGTGCCAGTAGTTCCCTAGGGACAGGGGTCCAGCCCCAGCATTTT.

The chain employs TRBV27 and TRBJ1-5; a possible D gene is TRBD1 (5 bases). Germline assignment: CDR1 MNHEY and CDR2 SMNVEV (reference sequence). Trimming took 0 bases from V and 1 from J, leaving 13 bases between them. This CDR3 is built from 17 residues. The CDR3 loop is CASSLSGGLMSNQPQHF. CDR3 bases: TGTGCCAGCAGTTTATCGGGGGGGTTAATGAGCAATCAGCCCCAGCATTTT.

The V call is TRBV29-1, the J call TRBJ2-1; TRBD2 is a possible D gene (10 bases). The V gene's germline CDR1 is SQVTM and CDR2 ANQGSEA. The length of the CDR3 is 19 residues. V was shortened by 7 bases and J by 0 bases, with 28 bases between the two germline ends. In nucleotides, the CDR3 is TGCAGCGGGGGGACAGGGCGGGCTAGCGGGAGAAGCTCCTACAATGAGCAGTTCTTC. Encoded protein: CSGGTGRASGRSSYNEQFF.

CDR3 protein: CAWRGLYNEQFF. CDR3 bases: TGTGCCTGGCGCGGACTCTACAATGAGCAGTTCTTC. The rearrangement joins TRBV30 to TRBJ2-1; a weak D match, TRBD2 (5 bases). Germline CDR1 is GTSNPN and CDR2 is SVGIG (reference sequence). V was cut by 5 bases and J by 3 bases, with 8 bases left in between. CDR3 length: 12 residues.

The genes are TRBV7-8 and TRBJ1-1; D is perhaps TRBD1 (5 bases). CDR1 is SGHVS, CDR2 FQNEAQ, per germline. Trimming took 5 bases from V and 3 from J, leaving 16 bases between them. This CDR3 has 15 residues. DNA of the CDR3: TGTGCCAGCAGCGAACACAGGTTTAGAGACACTGAAGCTTTCTTT. It is translated as CASSEHRFRDTEAFF.

V is TRBV28 and J is TRBJ1-4; TRBD1 aligns across 7 bases. J was trimmed by 7 bases and V by 5 bases; bases with no gene match: 10. CDR3 length: 15 amino acids. Germline V gene lookup returns CDR1 MDHEN and CDR2 SYDVKM. CDR3 residues: CASSTRTGLSEKLFF. CDR3 DNA sequence: TGTGCCAGCAGTACGAGGACAGGACTTAGTGAAAAACTGTTTTTT.